A selection of T cell receptor beta chains follows, all from one sample in a study of blood T cell repertoires in COVID-19. TCRdb keeps only in-frame clones here, not all; method: immunoSEQ multiplex PCR. Here the sample spans 450,000 or so clones, roughly 87% being singletons. Sequencing used peripheral blood. The origin of the receptors is a man between 18 and 35 years old with COVID-19, enrolled during active disease. The conserved cysteine and the conserved F or W are not part of the CDR3 here.

TRBV6-1	TRBJ1-6	13	ASSEFGTGSSPLH
TRBV11-3	TRBJ2-2	15	ASSLVGLAGATGELF
TRBV3-1/TRBV3-2	TRBJ1-1	14	ASSQQYRRSNTEAF
TRBV18	TRBJ1-2	12	ASSSGQGDYGYT
TRBV10-3	TRBJ2-3	12	AISSDSSTDTQY
TRBV12-3/TRBV12-4	TRBJ1-1	9	ASHRGTEAF
TRBV6-1	TRBJ1-6	11	ASSERGISPLH
TRBV2	TRBJ2-7	12	ATQGHSRAYEQY
TRBV15	TRBJ2-7	13	AVSEGSGRPPEQY
TRBV11-3	TRBJ1-6	11	ASSLDLNSPLH
TRBV5-1	TRBJ2-1	13	ASSISGSSYNEQF
TRBV14	TRBJ1-6	11	ASSQILNSPLH
TRBV29-1	TRBJ1-2	9	SVEKLGQPA
TRBV2	TRBJ2-7	16	ASSELTPGLGVSYEQY
TRBV29-1	TRBJ2-3	9	SVEDTDTQY
TRBV5-1	TRBJ2-3	14	ASSPLPGTSGGRGY
TRBV21-1	TRBJ2-7	11	ASNTQGSYEQY
TRBV30	TRBJ2-6	10	AWSVAAGVLT
TRBV13	TRBJ2-2	13	ASSLLAVESGELF
TRBV27	TRBJ2-7	12	ASSLGLTPYEQY
TRBV6-5	TRBJ1-2	11	ASGFQGYGGYT
TRBV4-1	TRBJ1-4	12	ASSQGARSKKLF
TRBV3-1/TRBV3-2	TRBJ1-6	12	ASTLGTLGSPLH
TRBV7-3	TRBJ2-2	12	ASSPGTSGGELF
TRBV5-6	TRBJ2-7	10	ASSGTSFEQY
TRBV9	TRBJ2-1	14	ASSVAGTGVPWEQF
TRBV19	TRBJ2-5	16	ASSATGTGGLDPETQY
TRBV11-2	TRBJ2-1	13	ASSFTSGRTNEQF
TRBV6-5	TRBJ2-3	13	ASSYSGGVTDTQY
TRBV25-1	TRBJ2-5	12	ASSEVDRAETQY
TRBV29-1	TRBJ2-7	10	SVGTRAYEQY
TRBV2	TRBJ1-2	12	ASSEVLSSGGYT
TRBV3-1/TRBV3-2	TRBJ2-3	14	ASSRYSGGNTDTQY
TRBV6-6	TRBJ1-2	14	ASSYSNLLVGYGYT
TRBV18	TRBJ1-2	13	ASSPPQGKNYGYT
TRBV21-1	TRBJ1-5	15	ASSGFQGGDSNQPQH
TRBV29-1	TRBJ1-2	9	SVREGYGYT
TRBV15	TRBJ2-5	13	ATSRDGGWGETQY
TRBV19	TRBJ2-5	13	ASSISGISQETQY
TRBV15	TRBJ2-1	13	ATSTTGALNNEQF
TRBV19	TRBJ1-2	15	ASSTGGRTPVHYGYT
TRBV5-1	TRBJ2-1	11	ASSLERGDEQF
TRBV2	TRBJ2-3	15	ASLTSFPDSGTDTQY
TRBV7-2	TRBJ2-7	12	ASSFSAPGYEQY
TRBV27	TRBJ2-6	17	ASSLKRRTGNSGANVLT
TRBV10-1	TRBJ2-7	16	ASSNRASGRGDSYEQY
TRBV27	TRBJ1-2	12	ASSKLQGAGGYT
TRBV6-1	TRBJ2-7	14	ASSDPGQGLFSEQY
TRBV11-2	TRBJ1-4	14	ASSSRAAATNEKLF
TRBV27	TRBJ2-1	11	ASRVGLVSEQF
TRBV7-6	TRBJ2-5	13	ASSLSGGAGETQY
TRBV19	TRBJ2-2	16	ASSIEEGPSLWTGELF
TRBV9	TRBJ2-7	9	ASSPLPSEY
TRBV6-1	TRBJ1-6	11	ASSEQADSPLH